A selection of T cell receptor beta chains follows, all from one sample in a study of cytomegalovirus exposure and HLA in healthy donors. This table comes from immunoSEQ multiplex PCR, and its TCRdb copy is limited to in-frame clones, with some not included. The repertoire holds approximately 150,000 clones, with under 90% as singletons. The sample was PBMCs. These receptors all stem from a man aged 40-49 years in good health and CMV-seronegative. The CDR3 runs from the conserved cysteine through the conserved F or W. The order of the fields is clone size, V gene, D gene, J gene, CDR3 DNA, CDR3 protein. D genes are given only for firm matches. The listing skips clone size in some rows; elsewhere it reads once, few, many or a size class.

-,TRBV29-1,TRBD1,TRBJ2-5,TGCAGCGGGATTCCGGGACAGGGGCACCAAGAGACCCAGTACTTC,CSGIPGQGHQETQYF
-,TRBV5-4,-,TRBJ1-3,TGTGCCAGCAGCTTGGGGAGGTCCGGAAACACCATATATTTT,CASSLGRSGNTIYF
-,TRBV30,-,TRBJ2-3,TGTGCCTGGAATCTAGCCACCTCTTCGCAGTATTTT,CAWNLATSSQYF
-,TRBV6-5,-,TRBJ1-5,TGTGCCAGCAGTGGGTGGGGGGAGGCTCAGCCCCAGCATTTT,CASSGWGEAQPQHF
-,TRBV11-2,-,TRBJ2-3,TGTGCCAGCAGCTTAGATTCGGCAGATACGCAGTATTTT,CASSLDSADTQYF
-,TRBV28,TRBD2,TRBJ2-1,TGTGCTAGCAGTACCCTAGCGGGGGGCTCCTACAATGAGCAGTTCTTC,CASSTLAGGSYNEQFF
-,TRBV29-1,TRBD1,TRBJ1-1,TGCAGCGGACGACAGGGGGCTAAAACTGAAGCTTTCTTT,CSGRQGAKTEAFF
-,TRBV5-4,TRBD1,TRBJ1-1,TGTGCCAGCCGGGACAGGAACACTGAAGCTTTCTTT,CASRDRNTEAFF
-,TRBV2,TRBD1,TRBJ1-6,TGTGCCAGCCGCGACAGGGAGCTTACTAATTCACCCCTCCACTTT,CASRDRELTNSPLHF
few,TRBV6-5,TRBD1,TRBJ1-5,TGTGCCAGCAGTTCAAGGACAGGGGGCAATCAGCCCCAGCATTTT,CASSSRTGGNQPQHF
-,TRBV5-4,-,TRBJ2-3,TGTGCCAGCCCCTCCAGAGTTAGCCCAGATACGCAGTATTTT,CASPSRVSPDTQYF
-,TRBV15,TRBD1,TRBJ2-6,TGTGCCACCAGCTTTTACAGGGGGCCCGGGGCCAACGTCCTGACTTTC,CATSFYRGPGANVLTF
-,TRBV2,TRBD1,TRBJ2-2,TGTGCCAGCCGAACAGGGGCCGGGGAGCTGTTTTTT,CASRTGAGELFF
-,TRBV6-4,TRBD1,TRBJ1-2,TGTGCCAGCAGTGCTAATACAGGGGGCGCGGTAGATGGCTACACCTTC,CASSANTGGAVDGYTF
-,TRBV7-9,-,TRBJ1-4,TGTGCCAGCAGCTTATCAGGGGTTGAAAAACTGTTTTTT,CASSLSGVEKLFF
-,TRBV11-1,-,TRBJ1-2,TGTGCCAGCAGCCCCGCGACAGTCTCTGGCTACACCTTC,CASSPATVSGYTF
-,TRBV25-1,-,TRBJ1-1,TGTGCCAGCAGTGAATACATAGGGGTGGGCCTTCCCACTGAAGCTTTCTTT,CASSEYIGVGLPTEAFF
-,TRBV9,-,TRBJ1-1,TGTGCCAGCAGCGTAGGGGGAGCGAACACTGAAGCTTTCTTT,CASSVGGANTEAFF
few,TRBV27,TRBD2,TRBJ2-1,TGTGCCAGCAGACGACCCCTAGCGGGGGCCTACAATGAGCAGTTCTTC,CASRRPLAGAYNEQFF
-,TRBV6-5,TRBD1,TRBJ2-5,TGTGCCAGCAGTCCGGGACAGGGGCGAGAGACCCAGTACTTC,CASSPGQGRETQYF
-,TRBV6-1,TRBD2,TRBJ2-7,TGTGCCAGCAGTGAATTAGCGGGGGAGCCTTCCGAGCAGTACTTC,CASSELAGEPSEQYF
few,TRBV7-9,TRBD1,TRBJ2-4,TGTGCCAGCAGCTCGGGACAGGGTGGAAACATTCAGTACTTC,CASSSGQGGNIQYF
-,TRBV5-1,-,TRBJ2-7,TGCGCCAGCAGCTTGGAATGGAGTGAGCAGTACTTC,CASSLEWSEQYF
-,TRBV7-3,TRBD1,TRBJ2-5,TGTGCCAGCAGCTTGGGACAGGGAGAGACCCAGTACTTC,CASSLGQGETQYF
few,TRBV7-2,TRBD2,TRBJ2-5,TGTGCCAGCAGCTTCGGGGGGGGTAACCAAGAGACCCAGTACTTC,CASSFGGGNQETQYF
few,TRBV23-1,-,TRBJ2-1,TGCGCCAGCATTACAGGGTCGGATGAGCAGTTCTTC,CASITGSDEQFF
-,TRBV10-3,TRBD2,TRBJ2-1,TGTGCCATCAGTGATTCCGGACTAGCGGGGGGGTCCTACAATGAGCAGTTCTTC,CAISDSGLAGGSYNEQFF
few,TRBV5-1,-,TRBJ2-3,TGCGCCAGCAGCTTGGAGGGCCTAGCGACAGATACGCAGTATTTT,CASSLEGLATDTQYF
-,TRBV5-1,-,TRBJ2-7,TGCGCCAGCAGCTTGGAAATCGGGACAACGTCCTACGAGCAGTACTTC,CASSLEIGTTSYEQYF
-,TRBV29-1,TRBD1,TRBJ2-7,TGCAGCGTACGACAGGGGGCGGGCGAGCAGTACTTC,CSVRQGAGEQYF
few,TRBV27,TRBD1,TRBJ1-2,TGTGCCAGCAGTCTCACGGGGACAGCCCCTTCGAGAGCTAACTATGGCTACACCTTC,CASSLTGTAPSRANYGYTF
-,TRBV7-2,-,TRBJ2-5,TGTGCCAGCAGCTCAATGGACTGGATGGGAACGAGAGAGACCCAGTACTTC,CASSSMDWMGTRETQYF
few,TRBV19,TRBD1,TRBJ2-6,TGTGCCAGTAGTATCAGGACAGGCTCTGGGGCCAACGTCCTGACTTTC,CASSIRTGSGANVLTF
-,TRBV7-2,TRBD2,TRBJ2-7,TGTGCCAGCAGCCCCCGGACTAGCGGGGGGAACGAGCAGTACTTC,CASSPRTSGGNEQYF
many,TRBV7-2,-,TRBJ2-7,TGTGCCAGCAGCTTTTCCGCGGTCCTCCGGGGGTACGAGCAGTACTTC,CASSFSAVLRGYEQYF
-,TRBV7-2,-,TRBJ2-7,TGTGCCAGCAGCTTAGAATCACAGACCTACGAGCAGTACTTC,CASSLESQTYEQYF
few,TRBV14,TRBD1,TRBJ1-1,TGTGCCAGCAGCCCGACAGGGGCAGACACTGAAGCTTTCTTT,CASSPTGADTEAFF
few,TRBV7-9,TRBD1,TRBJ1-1,TGTGCCAGCAGCTTGCGACAGGGGGGTCCTGAAGCTTTCTTT,CASSLRQGGPEAFF
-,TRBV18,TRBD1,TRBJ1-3,TGTGCCAGCTCACCCGCGACAGGGGCTGGAAACACCATATATTTT,CASSPATGAGNTIYF
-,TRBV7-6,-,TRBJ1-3,TGTGCCAGCAGCTTAATCCGAGAAGCTGGAAACACCATATATTTT,CASSLIREAGNTIYF
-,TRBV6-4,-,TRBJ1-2,TGTGCCAGCAGTGACGGTTCAGGGAGGAATGGCTACACCTTC,CASSDGSGRNGYTF
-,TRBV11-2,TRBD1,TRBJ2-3,TGTGCCAGCAGCATGGACAGGGCTGAAGATACGCAGTATTTT,CASSMDRAEDTQYF
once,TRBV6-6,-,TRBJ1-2,TGTGCCAGCCAACAGGGAGGGTCTAACTATGGCTACACCTTC,CASQQGGSNYGYTF
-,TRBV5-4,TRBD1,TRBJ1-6,TGTGCCAGCAGCCCCCGGGACAGGGACAACTCACCCCTCCACTTT,CASSPRDRDNSPLHF
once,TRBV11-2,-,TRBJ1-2,TGTGCCAGCAGAGAACAGGGTGACTATGGCTACACCTTC,CASREQGDYGYTF
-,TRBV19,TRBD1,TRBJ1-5,TGTGCCAGTAGTATAGAAAACAGGGGGAAACATCAGCCCCAGCATTTT,CASSIENRGKHQPQHF
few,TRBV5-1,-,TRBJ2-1,TGCGCCAGCAGCTTGACTAGCTGGAATGAGCAGTTCTTC,CASSLTSWNEQFF
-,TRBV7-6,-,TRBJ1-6,TGTGCCAGCAGCTTAGAAACCGGGACATCATGGCGTAATTCACCCCTCCACTTT,CASSLETGTSWRNSPLHF
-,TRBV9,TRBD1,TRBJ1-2,TGTGCCAGCAGCGTAGGACAGGGTCCCTATGGCTACACCTTC,CASSVGQGPYGYTF
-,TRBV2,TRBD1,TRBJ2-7,TGTGCCAGCACGATGACAGGGGTAGGAGAGCAGTACTTC,CASTMTGVGEQYF
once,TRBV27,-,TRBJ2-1,TGTGCCAGCAGTCCACCCTCCCTCGGGGGATGGGACAATGAGCAGTTCTTC,CASSPPSLGGWDNEQFF
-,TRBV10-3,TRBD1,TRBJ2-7,TGTGCCATCAGGACGCACAGGGGGCTGAAGTACGAGCAGTACTTC,CAIRTHRGLKYEQYF
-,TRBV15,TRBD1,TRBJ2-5,TGTGCCACCAGCCGGGACAGGGTTGAAGAGACCCAGTACTTC,CATSRDRVEETQYF
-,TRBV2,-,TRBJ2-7,TGTGCCAGCAGTGCACTCTACGAGCAGTACTTC,CASSALYEQYF
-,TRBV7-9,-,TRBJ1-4,TGTGCCAGCAGCTTAGGACTCGCGGCAACTAATGAAAAACTGTTTTTT,CASSLGLAATNEKLFF
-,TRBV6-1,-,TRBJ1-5,TGTGCCAGCACCCTCCAGGGGAGAGGCAATCAGCCCCAGCATTTT,CASTLQGRGNQPQHF
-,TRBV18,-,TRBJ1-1,TGTGCCAGCTCACCGCAGGAACAAGCTTTCTTT,CASSPQEQAFF
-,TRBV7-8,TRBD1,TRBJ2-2,TGTGCCAGCAGCTTAACCGGACAGGGCATCGGGGAGCTGTTTTTT,CASSLTGQGIGELFF
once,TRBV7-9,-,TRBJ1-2,TGTGCCAGCAGCTCGTCGAACCGACGGGGAAACTATGGCTACACCTTC,CASSSSNRRGNYGYTF